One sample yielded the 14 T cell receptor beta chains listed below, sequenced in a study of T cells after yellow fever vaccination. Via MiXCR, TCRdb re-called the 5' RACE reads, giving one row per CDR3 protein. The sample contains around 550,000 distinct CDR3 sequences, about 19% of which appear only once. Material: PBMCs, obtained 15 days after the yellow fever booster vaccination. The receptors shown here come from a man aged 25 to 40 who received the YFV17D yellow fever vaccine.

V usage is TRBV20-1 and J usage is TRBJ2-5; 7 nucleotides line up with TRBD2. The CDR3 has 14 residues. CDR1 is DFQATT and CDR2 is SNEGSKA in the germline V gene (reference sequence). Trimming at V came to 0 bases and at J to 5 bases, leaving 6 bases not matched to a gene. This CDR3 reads CSARDRGVSETQYF. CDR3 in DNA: TGCAGTGCTAGAGATCGGGGGGTGTCGGAGACCCAGTACTTC.

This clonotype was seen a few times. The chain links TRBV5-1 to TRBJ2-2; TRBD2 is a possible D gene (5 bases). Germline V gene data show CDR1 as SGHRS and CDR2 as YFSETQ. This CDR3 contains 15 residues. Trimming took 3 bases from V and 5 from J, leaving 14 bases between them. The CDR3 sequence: CASSSGEGDTGELFF. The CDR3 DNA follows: TGCGCCAGCAGCTCTGGAGAGGGAGATACCGGGGAGCTGTTTTTT.

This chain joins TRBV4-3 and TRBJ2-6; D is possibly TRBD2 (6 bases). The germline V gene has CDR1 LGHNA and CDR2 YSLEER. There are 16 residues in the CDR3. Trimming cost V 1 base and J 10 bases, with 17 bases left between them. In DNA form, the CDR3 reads TGCGCCAGCAGCCAAGGCGGGGCGCGGGACCTTAACGTCCTGACTTTC. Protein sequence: CASSQGGARDLNVLTF.

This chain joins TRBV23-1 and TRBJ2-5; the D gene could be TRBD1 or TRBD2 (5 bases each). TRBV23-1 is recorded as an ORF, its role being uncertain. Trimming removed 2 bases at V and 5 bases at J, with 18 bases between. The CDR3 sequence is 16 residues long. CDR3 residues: CASSQVGRERCETQYF. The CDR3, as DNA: TGCGCCAGCAGTCAAGTTGGCAGGGAGCGGTGCGAGACCCAGTACTTC.

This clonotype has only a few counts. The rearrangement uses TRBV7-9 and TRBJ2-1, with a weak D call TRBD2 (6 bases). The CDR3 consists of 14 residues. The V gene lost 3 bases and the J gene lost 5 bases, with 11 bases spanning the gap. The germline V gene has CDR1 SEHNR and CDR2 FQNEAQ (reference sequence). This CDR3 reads CASSLRDFDNEQFF. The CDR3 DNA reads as TGTGCCAGCAGCTTGCGGGACTTTGACAATGAGCAGTTCTTC.

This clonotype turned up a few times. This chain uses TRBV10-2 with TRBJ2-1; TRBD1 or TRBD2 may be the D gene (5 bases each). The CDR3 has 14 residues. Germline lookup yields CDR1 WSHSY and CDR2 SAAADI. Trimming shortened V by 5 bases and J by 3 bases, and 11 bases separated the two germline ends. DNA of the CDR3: TGCGCCAGCAGTTCCCGGGACGGCTACAATGAGCAGTTCTTC. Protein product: CASSSRDGYNEQFF.

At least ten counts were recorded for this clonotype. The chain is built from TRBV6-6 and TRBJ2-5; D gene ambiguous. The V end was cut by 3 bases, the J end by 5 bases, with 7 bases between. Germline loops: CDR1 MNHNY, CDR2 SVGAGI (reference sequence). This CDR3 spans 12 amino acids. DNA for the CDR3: TGTGCCAGCAGTTATGGGTCGGAGACCCAGTACTTC. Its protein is CASSYGSETQYF.

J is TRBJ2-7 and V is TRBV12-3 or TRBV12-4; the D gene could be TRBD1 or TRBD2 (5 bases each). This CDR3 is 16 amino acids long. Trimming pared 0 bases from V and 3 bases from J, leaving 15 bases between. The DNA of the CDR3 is TGTGCCAGCAGTTTAGCGCTGAGGGGTAGGCACTACGAGCAGTACTTC. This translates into CASSLALRGRHYEQYF.

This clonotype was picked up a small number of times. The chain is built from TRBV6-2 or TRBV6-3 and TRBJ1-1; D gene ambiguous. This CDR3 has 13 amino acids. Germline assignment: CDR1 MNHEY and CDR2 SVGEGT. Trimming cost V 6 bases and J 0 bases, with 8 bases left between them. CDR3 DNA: TGTGCCAGCAGGGGCAGCCTGAACACTGAAGCTTTCTTT. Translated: CASRGSLNTEAFF.

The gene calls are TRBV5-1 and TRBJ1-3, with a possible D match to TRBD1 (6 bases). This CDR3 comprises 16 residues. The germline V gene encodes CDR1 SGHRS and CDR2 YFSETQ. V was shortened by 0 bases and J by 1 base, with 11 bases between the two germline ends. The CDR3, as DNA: TGCGCCAGCAGCTTGGCCCCCAGGGGATCTGGAAACACCATATATTTT. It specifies CASSLAPRGSGNTIYF.

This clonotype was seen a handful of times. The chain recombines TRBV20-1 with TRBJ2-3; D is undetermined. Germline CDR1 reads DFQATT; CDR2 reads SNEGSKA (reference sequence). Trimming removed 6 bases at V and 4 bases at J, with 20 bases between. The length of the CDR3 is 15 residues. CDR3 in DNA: TGCAGTGCCACCGGTCGGGCAGAAGGTTCAGATACGCAGTATTTT. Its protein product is CSATGRAEGSDTQYF.

As DNA, the CDR3 is TGTGCCAGCAGCTTAGGTCAACCAGGGGAGACCCAGTACTTC. It yields the protein CASSLGQPGETQYF. The rearrangement joins TRBV7-9 to TRBJ2-5; weak D call: TRBD1 (5 bases). The CDR3 sequence is 14 residues long. The V gene lost 1 base and the J gene lost 5 bases, with 11 bases spanning the gap. The germline V gene encodes CDR1 SEHNR and CDR2 FQNEAQ (reference sequence).

The CDR3 loop reads CSARTSRPDTQYF. For the CDR3, the DNA is TGCAGTGCCAGGACTAGCCGCCCAGATACGCAGTATTTT. This sequence joins TRBV20-1 and TRBJ2-3; 8 bases are shared with TRBD2. The CDR3 sequence is 13 residues long. Germline V lookup: CDR1 DFQATT, CDR2 SNEGSKA (reference sequence). With 6 bases clipped from V and 4 bases from J, the junction kept 6 bases outside the gene matches.

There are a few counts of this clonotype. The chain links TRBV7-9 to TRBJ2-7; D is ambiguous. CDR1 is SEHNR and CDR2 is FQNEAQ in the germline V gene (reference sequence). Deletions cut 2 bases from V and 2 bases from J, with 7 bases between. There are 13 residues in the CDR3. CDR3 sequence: CASSLFSAYEQYF. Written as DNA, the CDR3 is TGTGCCAGCAGCTTATTTTCCGCCTACGAGCAGTACTTC. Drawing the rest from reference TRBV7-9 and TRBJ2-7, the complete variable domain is DTGVSQNPRHKITKRGQNVTFRCDPISEHNRLYWYRQTLGQGPEFLTYFQNEAQLEKSRLLSDRFSAERPKGSFSTLEIQRTEQGDSAMYLCASSLFSAYEQYFGPGTRLTVT.